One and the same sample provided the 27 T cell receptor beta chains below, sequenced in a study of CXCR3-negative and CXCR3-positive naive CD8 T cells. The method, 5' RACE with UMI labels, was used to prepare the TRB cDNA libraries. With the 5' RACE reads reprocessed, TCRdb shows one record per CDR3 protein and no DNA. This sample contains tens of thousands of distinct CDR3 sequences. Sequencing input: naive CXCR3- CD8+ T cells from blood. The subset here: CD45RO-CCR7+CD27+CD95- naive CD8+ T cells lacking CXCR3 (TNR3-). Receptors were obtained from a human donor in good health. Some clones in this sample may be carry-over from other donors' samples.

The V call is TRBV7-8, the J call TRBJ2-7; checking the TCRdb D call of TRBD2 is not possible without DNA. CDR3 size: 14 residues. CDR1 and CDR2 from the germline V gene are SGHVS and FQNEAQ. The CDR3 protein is CASSSLAGGYEQYF.

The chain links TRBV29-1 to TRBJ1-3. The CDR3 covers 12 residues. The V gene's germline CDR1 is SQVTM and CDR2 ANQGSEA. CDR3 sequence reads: CSVRTSGNTIYF.

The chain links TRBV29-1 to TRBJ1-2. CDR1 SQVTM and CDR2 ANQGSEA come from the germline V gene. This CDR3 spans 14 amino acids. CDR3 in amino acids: CSAQTGEGENGYTF.

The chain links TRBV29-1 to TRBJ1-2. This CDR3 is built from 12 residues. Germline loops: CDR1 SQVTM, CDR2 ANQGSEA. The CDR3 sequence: CSVEGGKYGYTF.

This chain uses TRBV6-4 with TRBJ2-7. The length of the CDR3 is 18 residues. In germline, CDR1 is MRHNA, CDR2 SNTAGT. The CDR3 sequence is CASSDSEERKLFSYEQYF.

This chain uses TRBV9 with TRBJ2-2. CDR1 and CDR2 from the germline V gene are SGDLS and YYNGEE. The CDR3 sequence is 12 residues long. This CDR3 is CASSASSGELFF.

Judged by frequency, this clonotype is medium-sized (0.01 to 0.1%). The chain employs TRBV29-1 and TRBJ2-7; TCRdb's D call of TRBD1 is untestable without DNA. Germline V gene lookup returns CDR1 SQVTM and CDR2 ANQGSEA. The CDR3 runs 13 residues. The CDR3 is CSVEEDKSYEQYF.

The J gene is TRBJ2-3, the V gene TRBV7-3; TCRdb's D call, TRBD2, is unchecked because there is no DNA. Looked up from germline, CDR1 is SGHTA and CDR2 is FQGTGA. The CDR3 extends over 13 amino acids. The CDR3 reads CASSLMTPDTQYF.

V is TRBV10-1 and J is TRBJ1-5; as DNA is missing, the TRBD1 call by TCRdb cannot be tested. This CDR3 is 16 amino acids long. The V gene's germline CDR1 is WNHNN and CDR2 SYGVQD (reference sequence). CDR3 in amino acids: CASRPGHNYSNQPQHF.

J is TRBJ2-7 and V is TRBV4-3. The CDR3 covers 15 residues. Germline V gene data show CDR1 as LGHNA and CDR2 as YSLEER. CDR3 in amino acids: CASSQYLRNPYEQYF.

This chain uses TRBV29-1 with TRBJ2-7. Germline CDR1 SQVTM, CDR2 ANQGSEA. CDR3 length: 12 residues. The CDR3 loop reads CSVEAASYEQYF.

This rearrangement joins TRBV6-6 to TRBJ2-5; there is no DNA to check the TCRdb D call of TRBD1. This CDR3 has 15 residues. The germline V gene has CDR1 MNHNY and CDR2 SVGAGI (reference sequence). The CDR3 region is CASSSPGQGMETQYF.

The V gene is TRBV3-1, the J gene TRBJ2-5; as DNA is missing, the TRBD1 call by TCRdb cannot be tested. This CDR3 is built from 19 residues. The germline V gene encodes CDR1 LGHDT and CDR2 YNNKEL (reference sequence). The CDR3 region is CASSQDLSYSGQPQETQYF.

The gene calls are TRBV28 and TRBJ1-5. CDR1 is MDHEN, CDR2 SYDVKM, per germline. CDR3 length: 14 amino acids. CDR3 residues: CASSFRQVNQPQHF.

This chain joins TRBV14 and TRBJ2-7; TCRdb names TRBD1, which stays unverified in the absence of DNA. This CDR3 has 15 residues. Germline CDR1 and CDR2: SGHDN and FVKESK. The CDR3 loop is CASSPPAAPGVEQYF.

This CDR3 reads CASSLGQGISYEQYF. The V gene is TRBV5-1, the J gene TRBJ2-7; the D call from TCRdb, TRBD1, cannot be confirmed without DNA. The CDR3 spans 15 residues. Looked up from germline, CDR1 is SGHRS and CDR2 is YFSETQ.

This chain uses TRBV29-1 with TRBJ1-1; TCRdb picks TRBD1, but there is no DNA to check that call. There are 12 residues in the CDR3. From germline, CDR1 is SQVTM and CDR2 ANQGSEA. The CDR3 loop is CSVDRGNTEAFF.

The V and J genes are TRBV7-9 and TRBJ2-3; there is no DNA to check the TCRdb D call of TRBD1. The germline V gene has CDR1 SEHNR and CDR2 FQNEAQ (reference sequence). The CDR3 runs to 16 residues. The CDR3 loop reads CASSPSTGVSTDTQYF.

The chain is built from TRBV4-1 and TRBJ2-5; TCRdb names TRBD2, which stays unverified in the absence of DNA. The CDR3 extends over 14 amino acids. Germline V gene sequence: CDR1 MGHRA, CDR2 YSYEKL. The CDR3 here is CASSQREASETQYF.

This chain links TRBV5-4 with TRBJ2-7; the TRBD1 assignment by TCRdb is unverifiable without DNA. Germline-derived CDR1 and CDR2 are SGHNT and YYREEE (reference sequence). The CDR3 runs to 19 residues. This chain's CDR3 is CASSRGGQGVLLFLNEQYF. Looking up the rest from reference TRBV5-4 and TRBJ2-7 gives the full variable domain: ETGVTQSPTHLIKTRGQQVTLRCSSQSGHNTVSWYQQALGQGPQFIFQYYREEENGRGNFPPRFSGLQFPNYSSELNVNALELDDSALYLCASSRGGQGVLLFLNEQYFGPGTRLTVT.

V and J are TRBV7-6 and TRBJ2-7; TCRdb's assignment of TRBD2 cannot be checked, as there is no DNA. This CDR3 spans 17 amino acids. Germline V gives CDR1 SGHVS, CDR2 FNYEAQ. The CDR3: CASSPTIGGARSYEQYF.

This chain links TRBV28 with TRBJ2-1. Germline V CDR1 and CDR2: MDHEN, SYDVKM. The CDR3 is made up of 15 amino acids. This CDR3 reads CASSFAGSSYNEQFF.

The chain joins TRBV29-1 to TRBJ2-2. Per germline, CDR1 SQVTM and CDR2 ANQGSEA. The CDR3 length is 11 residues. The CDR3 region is CSVEYTGELFF.

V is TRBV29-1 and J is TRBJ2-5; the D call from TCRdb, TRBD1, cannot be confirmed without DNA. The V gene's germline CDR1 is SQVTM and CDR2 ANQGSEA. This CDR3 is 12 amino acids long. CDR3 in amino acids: CSVESPFETQYF.

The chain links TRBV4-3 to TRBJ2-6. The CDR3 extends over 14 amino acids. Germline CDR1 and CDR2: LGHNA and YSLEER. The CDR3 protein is CASSQETGANVLTF.

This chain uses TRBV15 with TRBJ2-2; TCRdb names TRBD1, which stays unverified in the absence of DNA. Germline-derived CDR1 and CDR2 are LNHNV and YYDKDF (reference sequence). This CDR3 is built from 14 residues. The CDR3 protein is CATSIVGDAGELFF.

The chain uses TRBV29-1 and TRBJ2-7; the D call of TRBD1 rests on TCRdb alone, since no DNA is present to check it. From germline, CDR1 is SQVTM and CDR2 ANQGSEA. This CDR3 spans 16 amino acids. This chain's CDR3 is CSVEDLGGGSSYEQYF.